The present TCR beta chain was sequenced within a study of OX40 agonist ivuxolimab in advanced cancers. Method: immunoSEQ multiplex PCR; TCRdb's copy keeps in-frame clones and lacks some. The repertoire includes tens of thousands of clones, 65% to 85% of them detected once, and around 1.1% sits in the top ten. The germline V gene has CDR1 MNHNS and CDR2 SASEGT. The CDR3 covers 15 residues. V lost 1 base, J lost 6 bases, and 12 bases lay in between. The chain combines TRBV6-1 with TRBJ2-2, with D uncertain. This receptor was obtained from an adult with an advanced solid tumor such as melanoma, head and neck, liver or kidney cancer. Material: CD4+ or CD8+ T cells sorted from blood, obtained in a trial of the OX40 agonist ivuxolimab. For the CDR3, the DNA is TGTGCCAGCAGTGAAGACATACAGCTCCCCGGGGAGCTGTTTTTT. Its translation: CASSEDIQLPGELFF.